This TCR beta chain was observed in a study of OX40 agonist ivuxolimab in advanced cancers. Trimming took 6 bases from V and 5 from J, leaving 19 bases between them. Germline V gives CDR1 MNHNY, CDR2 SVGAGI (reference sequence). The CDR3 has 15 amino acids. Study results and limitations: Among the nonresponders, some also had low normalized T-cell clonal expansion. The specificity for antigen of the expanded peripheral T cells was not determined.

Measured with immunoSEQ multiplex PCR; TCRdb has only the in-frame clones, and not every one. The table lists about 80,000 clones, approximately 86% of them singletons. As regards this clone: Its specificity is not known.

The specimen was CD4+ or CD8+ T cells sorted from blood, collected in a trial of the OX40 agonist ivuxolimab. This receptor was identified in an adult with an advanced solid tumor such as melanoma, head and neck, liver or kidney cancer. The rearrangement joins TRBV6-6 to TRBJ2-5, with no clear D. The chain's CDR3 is CASSRSSDGWETQYF. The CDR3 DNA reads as TGTGCCAGCAGCCGCTCCAGCGACGGTTGGGAGACCCAGTACTTC.